The clone carrying this T cell receptor beta chain came up a few times. This sample was included in a study of CXCR3 chemokines and chemotherapy response in bladder cancer. Germline CDR1 is DFQATT and CDR2 is SNEGSKA (reference sequence). The CDR3 runs to 11 residues. V lost 6 bases and J 10 bases, leaving 15 bases between the germline ends. TCRdb independently ran MiXCR on the PCR reads; one entry per CDR3 protein. Of about 8,100 distinct CDR3 sequences detected, approximately 12% appear once; the ten largest clones hold roughly 16%. The origin of this receptor is a human donor with bladder cancer that responded to neoadjuvant chemotherapy. The V and J genes are TRBV20-1 and TRBJ1-1; weak D call: TRBD1 (5 bases). The sample here was taken from a patient whose treatment included neoadjuvant chemotherapy. CDR3 loop: CSASRTQGAFF. For the CDR3, the DNA is TGCAGTGCCTCTCGGACCCAGGGAGCTTTCTTT.